This T cell receptor beta chain was sequenced during a study of beta chain features in type 1 diabetes. Study at large: The patients were much like the healthy donors in age, gender and cell yields. Findings and caveats of the study: Insertion counts at VDJ junctions were lower in type 1 diabetes patients, who also showed more deletions there.

Blood was collected once per donor into heparin, averaging about 0.12 L. V shed 0 bases, J shed 7 bases, and the junction held 9 bases outside the gene matches. Germline V CDR1 and CDR2: SGHRS, YFSETQ. The CDR3 spans 16 residues. Turning to this clone: The target antigen is unknown.

Isolated RNA was reverse transcribed in full, so expressed TCRB transcripts were sequenced. TCRdb keeps only in-frame clones here, not all; method: immunoSEQ multiplex PCR. Of some 160,000 clones in the sample, less than 9.5% were seen once. This clonotype was sampled from a woman aged 18-29 years in good health. The chain links TRBV5-1 to TRBJ2-1; 8 positions match TRBD2. Source material: central memory CD4+ T cells from blood. CDR3: CASSLEGLGGVNEQFF. CDR3 coding DNA: TGCGCCAGCAGCTTGGAGGGACTAGGGGGTGTGAATGAGCAGTTCTTC.